This T cell receptor (beta chain) was profiled in a study of blood T cells in healthy people across ages. Overall study results and limits: Naive CD4+ cell counts and diversity both ran higher in long-lived than in aged donors. Total diversity from one million sequenced T cells was likely underestimated.

Then a second PCR, running about 6 to 12 cycles, was carried out with a sample-barcoded 5' primer and a J-beta primer mix. The authors tagged each cDNA molecule using a template-switch adaptor with 12 random nucleotides. Samples each returned at least 3 million CDR3-containing paired-end reads. TCRdb processed the 5' RACE reads anew with MiXCR; each CDR3 protein has one entry. The sample lists about 2 million distinct CDR3 sequences; just under 50% were seen once. Remarks on this clonotype: Its specificity is not known.

The sequenced material came from blood. The source of this sequence is a woman aged 40-49 years in good health.

CDR3 in DNA: TGCAGCGTTGTCCCTAGGGGAGGGGGCTACACCTTC. Residues: CSVVPRGGGYTF. This chain connects TRBV29-1 to TRBJ1-2; weak D call: TRBD1 (5 bases). Trimming removed 4 bases at V and 8 bases at J, with 14 bases between. Per germline, CDR1 SQVTM and CDR2 ANQGSEA. This CDR3 has 12 amino acids.